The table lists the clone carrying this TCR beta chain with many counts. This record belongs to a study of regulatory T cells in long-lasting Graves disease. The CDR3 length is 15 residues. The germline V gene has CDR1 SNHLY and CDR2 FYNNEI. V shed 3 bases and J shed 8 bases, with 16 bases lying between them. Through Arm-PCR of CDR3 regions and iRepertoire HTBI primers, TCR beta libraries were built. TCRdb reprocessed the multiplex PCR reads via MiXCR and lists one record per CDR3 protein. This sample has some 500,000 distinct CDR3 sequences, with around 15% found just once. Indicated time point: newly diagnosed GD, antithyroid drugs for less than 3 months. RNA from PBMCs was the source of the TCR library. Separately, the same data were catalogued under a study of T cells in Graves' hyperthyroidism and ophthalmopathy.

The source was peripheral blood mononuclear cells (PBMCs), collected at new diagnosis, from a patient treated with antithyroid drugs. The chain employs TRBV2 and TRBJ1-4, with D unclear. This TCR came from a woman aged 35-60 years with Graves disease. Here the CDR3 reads CASSEPGYKGEKLFF. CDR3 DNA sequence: TGTGCCAGCAGTGAGCCGGGGTACAAAGGAGAAAAACTGTTTTTT.